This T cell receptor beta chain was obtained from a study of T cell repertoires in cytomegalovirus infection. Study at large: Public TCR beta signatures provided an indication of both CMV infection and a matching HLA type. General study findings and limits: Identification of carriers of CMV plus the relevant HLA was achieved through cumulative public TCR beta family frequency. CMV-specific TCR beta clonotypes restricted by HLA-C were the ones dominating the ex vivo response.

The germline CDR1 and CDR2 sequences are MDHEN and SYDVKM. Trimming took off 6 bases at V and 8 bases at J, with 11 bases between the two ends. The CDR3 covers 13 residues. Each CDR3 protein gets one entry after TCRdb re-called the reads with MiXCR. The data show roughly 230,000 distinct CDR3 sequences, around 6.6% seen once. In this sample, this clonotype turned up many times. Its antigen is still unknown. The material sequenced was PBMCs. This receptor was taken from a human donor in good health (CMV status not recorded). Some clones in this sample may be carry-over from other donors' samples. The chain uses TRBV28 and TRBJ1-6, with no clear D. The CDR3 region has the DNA TGTGCCAGCAGCCCAAGGCCGGATTCACCCCTCCACTTT. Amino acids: CASSPRPDSPLHF.